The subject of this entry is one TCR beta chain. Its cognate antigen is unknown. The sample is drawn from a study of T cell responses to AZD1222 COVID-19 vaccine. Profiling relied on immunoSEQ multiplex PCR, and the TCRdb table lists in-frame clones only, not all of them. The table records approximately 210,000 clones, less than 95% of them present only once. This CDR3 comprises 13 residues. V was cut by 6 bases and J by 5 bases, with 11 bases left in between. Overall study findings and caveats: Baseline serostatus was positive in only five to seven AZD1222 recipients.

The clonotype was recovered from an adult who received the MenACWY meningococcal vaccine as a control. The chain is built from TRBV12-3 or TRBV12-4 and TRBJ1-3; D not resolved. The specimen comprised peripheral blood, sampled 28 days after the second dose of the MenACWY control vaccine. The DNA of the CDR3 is TGTGCCAGCAGCCAAGTTTCTAGAAACACCATATATTTT. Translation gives CASSQVSRNTIYF.